This is a list of T cell receptor beta chains from one sample in a study of vaccination and CD4 T cells after COVID-19. No cognate antigen is known for these TCRs. In TCRdb, the PCR reads were re-called with MiXCR into one record per CDR3 protein. The repertoire holds thousands of distinct CDR3 sequences, with 64% as singletons. Sequencing input: CD4+ T cells from blood, cultured in vitro. All receptors derive from a human donor who had recovered from COVID-19. CDR3s include the opening cysteine and the closing phenylalanine or tryptophan. Each record gives: CDR3 protein, CDR3 DNA, J gene, V gene, D gene, clone size. A D gene is named only where the DNA matches it firmly. Size tells how often a clone was seen (once, few, many) or the class of an expanded clone, and some rows leave it out.

CDR3aa: CASSPSGVTYEQYF; CDR3nt: TGTGCCAGCAGCCCATCCGGCGTGACCTACGAGCAGTACTTC; j_gene: TRBJ2-7; v_gene: TRBV7-2; d_gene: -; abundance: few
CDR3aa: CASSQDLRRTEAFF; CDR3nt: TGTGCCAGCAGCCAAGATCTGAGAAGGACTGAAGCTTTCTTT; j_gene: TRBJ1-1; v_gene: TRBV14; d_gene: -; abundance: -
CDR3aa: CSATTSSNYGYTF; CDR3nt: TGCAGTGCTACGACATCTTCTAACTATGGCTACACCTTC; j_gene: TRBJ1-2; v_gene: TRBV20-1; d_gene: -; abundance: -
CDR3aa: CASSLGWGTTQETQYF; CDR3nt: TGTGCCAGCAGTTTGGGTTGGGGAACCACTCAAGAGACCCAGTACTTC; j_gene: TRBJ2-5; v_gene: TRBV28; d_gene: -; abundance: -
CDR3aa: CASSDTLVQPQHF; CDR3nt: TGTGCCAGCAGTGACACCCTCGTTCAGCCCCAGCATTTT; j_gene: TRBJ1-5; v_gene: TRBV6-1; d_gene: -; abundance: few
CDR3aa: CATSRDQYKAFF; CDR3nt: TGTGCCACCAGCAGAGATCAATATAAAGCTTTCTTT; j_gene: TRBJ1-1; v_gene: TRBV15; d_gene: -; abundance: -
CDR3aa: CSARGPGAGELFF; CDR3nt: TGCAGTGCTAGAGGGCCGGGGGCCGGGGAGCTGTTTTTT; j_gene: TRBJ2-2; v_gene: TRBV20-1; d_gene: -; abundance: medium-sized
CDR3aa: CASSPGTNTEAFF; CDR3nt: TGTGCCAGCAGCCCCGGGACGAACACTGAAGCTTTCTTT; j_gene: TRBJ1-1; v_gene: TRBV11-3; d_gene: -; abundance: -
CDR3aa: CASRQGGTGNTEAFF; CDR3nt: TGTGCCAGCAGGCAGGGCGGGACGGGGAACACTGAAGCTTTCTTT; j_gene: TRBJ1-1; v_gene: TRBV7-9; d_gene: -; abundance: -
CDR3aa: CASSIMPSTDTQYF; CDR3nt: TGTGCCAGTAGTATTATGCCAAGCACAGATACGCAGTATTTT; j_gene: TRBJ2-3; v_gene: TRBV19; d_gene: -; abundance: -
CDR3aa: CSARDWAGGPDTQYF; CDR3nt: TGCAGTGCTAGAGATTGGGCGGGAGGCCCAGATACGCAGTATTTT; j_gene: TRBJ2-3; v_gene: TRBV20-1; d_gene: TRBD2; abundance: -
CDR3aa: CASSPVLRTVNTEAFF; CDR3nt: TGCGCCAGCAGCCCAGTTCTCCGGACAGTGAACACTGAAGCTTTCTTT; j_gene: TRBJ1-1; v_gene: TRBV5-1; d_gene: -; abundance: -
CDR3aa: CSARDPGQATEAFF; CDR3nt: TGCAGTGCTAGAGACCCAGGGCAGGCCACTGAAGCTTTCTTT; j_gene: TRBJ1-1; v_gene: TRBV20-1; d_gene: -; abundance: few
CDR3aa: CASSRPNQPQHF; CDR3nt: TGTGCCAGCAGCCGTCCCAATCAGCCCCAGCATTTT; j_gene: TRBJ1-5; v_gene: TRBV7-2; d_gene: -; abundance: -
CDR3aa: CASSLLAGDNNEQYF; CDR3nt: TGTGCCAGCAGTTTACTGGCGGGAGACAATAACGAGCAGTACTTC; j_gene: TRBJ2-7; v_gene: TRBV28; d_gene: TRBD2; abundance: -
CDR3aa: CAWRRRTNYGYTF; CDR3nt: TGTGCCTGGAGGCGCAGGACTAACTATGGCTACACCTTC; j_gene: TRBJ1-2; v_gene: TRBV30; d_gene: -; abundance: -
CDR3aa: CASSAQRNQPQHF; CDR3nt: TGTGCCAGTAGTGCCCAACGGAATCAGCCCCAGCATTTT; j_gene: TRBJ1-5; v_gene: TRBV19; d_gene: -; abundance: few
CDR3aa: CASSWRVRTDTQYF; CDR3nt: TGTGCCAGCAGCTGGCGGGTCCGCACAGATACGCAGTATTTT; j_gene: TRBJ2-3; v_gene: TRBV7-2; d_gene: -; abundance: once
CDR3aa: CASSLRANQPQHF; CDR3nt: TGTGCCAGCAGCTTGAGGGCCAATCAGCCCCAGCATTTT; j_gene: TRBJ1-5; v_gene: TRBV5-6; d_gene: -; abundance: once
CDR3aa: CASIYRGSSNQPQHF; CDR3nt: TGTGCCAGTATCTACAGGGGTAGTAGCAATCAGCCCCAGCATTTT; j_gene: TRBJ1-5; v_gene: TRBV19; d_gene: TRBD1; abundance: -
CDR3aa: CASSYSMGGSAGYTF; CDR3nt: TGTGCCAGCAGTTACTCGATGGGGGGATCGGCTGGCTACACCTTC; j_gene: TRBJ1-2; v_gene: TRBV6-5; d_gene: -; abundance: -
CDR3aa: CSARAQGVPEKLFF; CDR3nt: TGCAGTGCTAGAGCTCAGGGGGTTCCCGAAAAACTGTTTTTT; j_gene: TRBJ1-4; v_gene: TRBV20-1; d_gene: TRBD1; abundance: once
CDR3aa: CASSLVPGLEAFF; CDR3nt: TGTGCCAGCAGCTTAGTTCCAGGCCTGGAAGCTTTCTTT; j_gene: TRBJ1-1; v_gene: TRBV7-9; d_gene: -; abundance: few
CDR3aa: CASTPSGGGGQETQYF; CDR3nt: TGTGCCAGCACTCCCTCTGGCGGGGGCGGCCAAGAGACCCAGTACTTC; j_gene: TRBJ2-5; v_gene: TRBV7-2; d_gene: -; abundance: few
CDR3aa: CASSLMGIGLAGGEQFF; CDR3nt: TGTGCCAGCAGCTTAATGGGGATCGGACTAGCCGGCGGTGAGCAGTTCTTC; j_gene: TRBJ2-1; v_gene: TRBV7-3; d_gene: TRBD2; abundance: once
CDR3aa: CASSLPYSGNTIYF; CDR3nt: TGTGCCAGCAGTTTACCCTACTCTGGAAACACCATATATTTT; j_gene: TRBJ1-3; v_gene: TRBV12-3/TRBV12-4; d_gene: -; abundance: once
CDR3aa: CAISESPSGSYEQYF; CDR3nt: TGTGCCATCAGTGAGTCACCTAGCGGGAGCTACGAGCAGTACTTC; j_gene: TRBJ2-7; v_gene: TRBV10-3; d_gene: TRBD2; abundance: -
CDR3aa: CSVKTGKENQPQHF; CDR3nt: TGCAGCGTCAAGACAGGGAAGGAAAATCAGCCCCAGCATTTT; j_gene: TRBJ1-5; v_gene: TRBV29-1; d_gene: TRBD1; abundance: -
CDR3aa: CASSPTATANYGYTF; CDR3nt: TGTGCCAGTAGTCCGACCGCGACAGCGAACTATGGCTACACCTTC; j_gene: TRBJ1-2; v_gene: TRBV19; d_gene: -; abundance: few